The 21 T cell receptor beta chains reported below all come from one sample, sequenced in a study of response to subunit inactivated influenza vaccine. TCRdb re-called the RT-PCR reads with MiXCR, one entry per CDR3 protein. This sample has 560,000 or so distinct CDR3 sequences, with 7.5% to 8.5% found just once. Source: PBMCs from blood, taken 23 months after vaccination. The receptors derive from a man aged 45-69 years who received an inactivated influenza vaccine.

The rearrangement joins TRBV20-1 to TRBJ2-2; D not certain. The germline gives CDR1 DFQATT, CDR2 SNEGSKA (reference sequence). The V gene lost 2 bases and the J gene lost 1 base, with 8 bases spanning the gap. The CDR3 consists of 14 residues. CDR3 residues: CSARSQLNTGELFF. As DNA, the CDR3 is TGCAGTGCTAGAAGTCAGTTGAACACCGGGGAGCTGTTTTTT.

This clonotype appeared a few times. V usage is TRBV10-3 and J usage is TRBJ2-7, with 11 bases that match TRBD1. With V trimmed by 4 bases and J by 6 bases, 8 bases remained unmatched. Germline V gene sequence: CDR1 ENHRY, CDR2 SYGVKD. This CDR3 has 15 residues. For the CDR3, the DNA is TGTGCCATCAGTGGGACAGGGGGCAGCGCCTCCGAGCAGTACTTC. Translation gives CAISGTGGSASEQYF.

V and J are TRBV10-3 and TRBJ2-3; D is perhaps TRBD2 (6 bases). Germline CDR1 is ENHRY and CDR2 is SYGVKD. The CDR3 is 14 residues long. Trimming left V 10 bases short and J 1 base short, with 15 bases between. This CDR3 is CATTKRVGTDTQYF. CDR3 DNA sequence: TGTGCCACAACGAAGCGGGTAGGCACAGATACGCAGTATTTT.

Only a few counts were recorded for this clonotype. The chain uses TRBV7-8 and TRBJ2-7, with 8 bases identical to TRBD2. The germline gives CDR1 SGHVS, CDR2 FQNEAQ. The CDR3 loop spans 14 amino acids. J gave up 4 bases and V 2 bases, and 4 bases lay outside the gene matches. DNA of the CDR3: TGTGCCAGCAGCTTACTCTTAGCGGGATACGAGCAGTACTTC. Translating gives CASSLLLAGYEQYF.

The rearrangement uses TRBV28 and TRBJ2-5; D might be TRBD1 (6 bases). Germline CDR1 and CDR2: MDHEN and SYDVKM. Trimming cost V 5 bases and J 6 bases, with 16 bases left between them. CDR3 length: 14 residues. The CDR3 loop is CASSLIGGAKTQYF. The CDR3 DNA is TGTGCCAGCAGTCTAATTGGGGGCGCGAAGACCCAGTACTTC. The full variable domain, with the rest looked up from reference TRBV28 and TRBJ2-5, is DVKVTQSSRYLVKRTGEKVFLECVQDMDHENMFWYRQDPGLGLRLIYFSYDVKMKEKGDIPEGYSVSREKKERFSLILESASTNQTSMYLCASSLIGGAKTQYFGPGTRLLVL.

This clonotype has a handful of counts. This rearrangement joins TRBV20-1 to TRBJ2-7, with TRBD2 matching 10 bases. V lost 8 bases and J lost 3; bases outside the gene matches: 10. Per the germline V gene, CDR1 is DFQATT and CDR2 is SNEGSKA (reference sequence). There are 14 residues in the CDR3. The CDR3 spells CSPSSLAGVYEQYF. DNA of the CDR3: TGCAGTCCGAGCTCGCTAGCGGGAGTCTACGAGCAGTACTTC.

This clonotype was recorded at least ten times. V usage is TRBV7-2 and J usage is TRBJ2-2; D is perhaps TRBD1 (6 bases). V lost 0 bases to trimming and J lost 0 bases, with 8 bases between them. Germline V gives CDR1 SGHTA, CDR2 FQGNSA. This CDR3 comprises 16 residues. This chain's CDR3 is CASSLAGAANTGELFF. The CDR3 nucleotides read TGTGCCAGCAGCTTAGCGGGGGCCGCGAACACCGGGGAGCTGTTTTTT.

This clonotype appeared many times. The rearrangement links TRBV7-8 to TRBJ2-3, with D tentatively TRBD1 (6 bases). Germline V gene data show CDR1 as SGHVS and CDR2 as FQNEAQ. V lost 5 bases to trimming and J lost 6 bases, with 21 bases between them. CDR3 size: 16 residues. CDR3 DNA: TGTGCCAGCAGCCAAGGGGGACGGACTGCCCGGGATACGCAGTATTTT. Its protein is CASSQGGRTARDTQYF.

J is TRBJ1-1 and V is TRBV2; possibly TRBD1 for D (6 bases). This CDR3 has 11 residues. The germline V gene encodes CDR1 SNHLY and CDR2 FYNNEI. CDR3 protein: CGGRGLTEAFF. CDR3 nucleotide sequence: TGTGGCGGGCGGGGGCTTACTGAAGCTTTCTTT.

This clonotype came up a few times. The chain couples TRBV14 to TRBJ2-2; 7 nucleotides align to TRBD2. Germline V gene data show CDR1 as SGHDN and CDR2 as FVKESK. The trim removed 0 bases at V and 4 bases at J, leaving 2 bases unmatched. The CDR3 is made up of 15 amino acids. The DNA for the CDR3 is TGTGCCAGCAGCCAAGAGGGACTACTCACCGGGGAGCTGTTTTTT. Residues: CASSQEGLLTGELFF.

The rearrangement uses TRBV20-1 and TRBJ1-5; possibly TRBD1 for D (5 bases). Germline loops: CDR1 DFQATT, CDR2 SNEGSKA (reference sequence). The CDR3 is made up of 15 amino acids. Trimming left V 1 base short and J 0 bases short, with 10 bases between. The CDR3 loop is CSARGGDGSNQPQHF. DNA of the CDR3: TGCAGTGCTAGAGGAGGGGACGGTAGCAATCAGCCCCAGCATTTT.

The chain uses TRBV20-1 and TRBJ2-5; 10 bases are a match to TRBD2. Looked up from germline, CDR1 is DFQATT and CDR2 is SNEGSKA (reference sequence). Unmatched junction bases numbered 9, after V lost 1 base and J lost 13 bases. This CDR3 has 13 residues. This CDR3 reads CSARGSGRRLGYF. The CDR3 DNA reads TGCAGTGCTAGAGGTAGCGGGAGGCGATTGGGGTACTTC.

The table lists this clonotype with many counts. As DNA, the CDR3 is TGCAGCGTTGAGGGCAGTCAGCCCACAGATACGCAGTATTTT. This sequence encodes CSVEGSQPTDTQYF. V usage is TRBV29-1 and J usage is TRBJ2-3; D is uncertain. The CDR3 consists of 14 residues. Trimming left V 3 bases short and J 2 bases short, with 12 bases between. Germline V lookup: CDR1 SQVTM, CDR2 ANQGSEA.

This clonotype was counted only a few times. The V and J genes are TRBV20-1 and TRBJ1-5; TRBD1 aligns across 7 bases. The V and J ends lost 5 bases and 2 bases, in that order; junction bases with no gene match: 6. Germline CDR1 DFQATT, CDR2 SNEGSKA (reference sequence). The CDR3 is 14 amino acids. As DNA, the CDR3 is TGCAGTGCTCAAACAGGGGACGGCAATCAGCCCCAGCATTTT. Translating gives CSAQTGDGNQPQHF.

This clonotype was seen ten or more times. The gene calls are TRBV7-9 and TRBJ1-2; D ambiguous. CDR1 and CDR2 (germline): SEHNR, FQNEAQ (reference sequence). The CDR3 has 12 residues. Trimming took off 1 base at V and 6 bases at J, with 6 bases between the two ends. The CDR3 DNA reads TGTGCCAGCAGCTTAGATGGGCATGGCTACACCTTC. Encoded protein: CASSLDGHGYTF.

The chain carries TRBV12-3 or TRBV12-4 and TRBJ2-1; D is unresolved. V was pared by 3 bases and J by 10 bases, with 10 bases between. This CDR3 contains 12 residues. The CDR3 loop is CASSFLGFEQFF. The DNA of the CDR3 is TGTGCCAGCAGTTTTTTAGGATTCGAGCAGTTCTTC.

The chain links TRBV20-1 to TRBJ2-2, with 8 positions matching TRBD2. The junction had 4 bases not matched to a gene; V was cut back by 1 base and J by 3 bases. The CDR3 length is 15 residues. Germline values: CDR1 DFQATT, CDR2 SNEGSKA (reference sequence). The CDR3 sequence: CSARARGGYTGELFF. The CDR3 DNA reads TGCAGTGCTAGAGCCCGGGGGGGGTACACCGGGGAGCTGTTTTTT.

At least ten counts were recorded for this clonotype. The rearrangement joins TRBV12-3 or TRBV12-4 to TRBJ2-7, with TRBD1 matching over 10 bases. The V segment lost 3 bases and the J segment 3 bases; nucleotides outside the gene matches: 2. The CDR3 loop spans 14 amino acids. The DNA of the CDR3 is TGTGCCAGCAGTTTTGGACAGGGGGGCTACGAGCAGTACTTC. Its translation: CASSFGQGGYEQYF.

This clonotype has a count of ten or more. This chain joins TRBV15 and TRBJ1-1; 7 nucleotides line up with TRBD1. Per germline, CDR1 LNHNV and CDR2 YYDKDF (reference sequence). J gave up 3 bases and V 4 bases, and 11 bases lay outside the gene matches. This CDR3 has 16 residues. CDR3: CATSKSPGGWDTEAFF. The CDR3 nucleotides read TGTGCCACCAGCAAGAGCCCAGGGGGATGGGACACTGAAGCTTTCTTT.

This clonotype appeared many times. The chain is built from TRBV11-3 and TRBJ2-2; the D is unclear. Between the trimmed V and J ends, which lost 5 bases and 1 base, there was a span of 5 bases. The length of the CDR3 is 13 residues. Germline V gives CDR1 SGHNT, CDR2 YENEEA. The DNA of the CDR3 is TGTGCCAGCAGCGGCGAGAACACCGGGGAGCTGTTTTTT. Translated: CASSGENTGELFF.

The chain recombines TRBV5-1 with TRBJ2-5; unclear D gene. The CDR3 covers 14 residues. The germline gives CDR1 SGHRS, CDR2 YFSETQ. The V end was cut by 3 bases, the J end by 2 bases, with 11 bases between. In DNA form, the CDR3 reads TGCGCCAGCAGCTCCAAAGACGGGCAAGAGACCCAGTACTTC. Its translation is CASSSKDGQETQYF.